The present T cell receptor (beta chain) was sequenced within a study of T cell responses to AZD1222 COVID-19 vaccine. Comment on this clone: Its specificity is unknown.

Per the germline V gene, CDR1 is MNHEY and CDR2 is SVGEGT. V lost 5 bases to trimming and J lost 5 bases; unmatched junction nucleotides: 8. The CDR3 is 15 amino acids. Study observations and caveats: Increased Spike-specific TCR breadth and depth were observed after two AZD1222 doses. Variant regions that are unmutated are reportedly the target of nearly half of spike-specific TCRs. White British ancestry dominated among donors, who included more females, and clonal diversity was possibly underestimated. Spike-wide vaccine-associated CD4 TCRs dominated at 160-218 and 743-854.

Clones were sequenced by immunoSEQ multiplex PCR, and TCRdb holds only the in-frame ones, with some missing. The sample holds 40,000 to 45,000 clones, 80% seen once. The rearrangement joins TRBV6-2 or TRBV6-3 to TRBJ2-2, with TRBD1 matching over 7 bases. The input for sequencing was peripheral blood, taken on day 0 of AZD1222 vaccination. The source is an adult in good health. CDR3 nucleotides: TGTGCCAGCAGTCGCCAGACAGGGTATACCGGGGAGCTGTTTTTT. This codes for CASSRQTGYTGELFF.